The next 29 T cell receptor beta chains were all read from a single sample in a study of cytomegalovirus exposure and HLA in healthy donors. The study ran its PCR with 60 Vbeta and 13 Jbeta primers. Here immunoSEQ multiplex PCR was the method, and the copy in TCRdb shows in-frame clones only, minus some. In the table there are 95,000 to 100,000 clones, roughly 70% of which are singletons. The sample was PBMCs. The receptors derive from a man between 45 and 60 years old in good health and CMV-seronegative.

V gene TRBV10-3 combines with J gene TRBJ2-7; 9 positions agree with TRBD1. J gave up 2 bases and V 3 bases, and 5 bases lay outside the gene matches. Germline lookup yields CDR1 ENHRY and CDR2 SYGVKD. There are 15 residues in the CDR3. CDR3 amino acids: CAISEPGQGTYEQYF. The CDR3, as DNA: TGTGCCATCAGTGAACCGGGACAGGGCACCTACGAGCAGTACTTC.

The rearrangement links TRBV29-1 to TRBJ1-1; a weak D match, TRBD1 (5 bases). The CDR3 is made up of 15 amino acids. Germline V gives CDR1 SQVTM, CDR2 ANQGSEA. V lost 8 bases, J lost 1 base, and 20 bases lay in between. The CDR3: CSSIRDGGSNTEAFF. The CDR3 nucleotides read TGCAGCTCAATAAGGGACGGAGGGTCGAACACTGAAGCTTTCTTT.

The chain is built from TRBV28 and TRBJ1-3; a weak D match, TRBD1 (5 bases). Trimming removed 5 bases at V and 3 bases at J, with 14 bases between. CDR3 length equals 15 residues. CDR1 and CDR2 from the germline V gene are MDHEN and SYDVKM. This CDR3 reads CASSPGVGVGNTIYF. CDR3 DNA sequence: TGTGCCAGCAGTCCAGGAGTAGGGGTTGGAAACACCATATATTTT.

The CDR3 DNA reads as TGTGCCAGCTCACCATTTGACAGGGGGAGAGAGACCCAGTACTTC. Protein product: CASSPFDRGRETQYF. The chain uses TRBV18 and TRBJ2-5, with 9 bases aligning to TRBD1. The germline gives CDR1 KGHSH, CDR2 LQKENI. Trimming removed 2 bases from V and 4 bases from J; junction bases left unmatched: 5. This CDR3 contains 15 residues.

V is TRBV19 and J is TRBJ1-2; 10 nucleotides line up with TRBD1. The CDR3 runs to 17 residues. CDR1 is LNHDA, CDR2 SQIVND, per germline (reference sequence). With 0 bases clipped from V and 3 bases from J, the junction kept 7 bases outside the gene matches. CDR3 coding DNA: TGTGCCAGTAGTATAGAGTGGACAGGGGGTTTCGACTATGGCTACACCTTC. It encodes CASSIEWTGGFDYGYTF.

The V gene is TRBV28, the J gene TRBJ1-6; D remains unclear. There are 15 residues in the CDR3. Germline V gene data show CDR1 as MDHEN and CDR2 as SYDVKM. Trimming took 9 bases from V and 13 from J, leaving 25 bases between them. For the CDR3, the DNA is TGTGCCAGTTTAAGGGCGGGGAGCTATTCTGAGCCCCTCCACTTT. Its protein product is CASLRAGSYSEPLHF.

This clone was observed once. This sequence joins TRBV12-2 and TRBJ2-3; no check of the table's D call, TRBD2, against the DNA was made. TRBV12-2 counts as a pseudogene. This CDR3 has 16 amino acids. The CDR3 is CASRLGLADATDTQYF. The CDR3 coding sequence is TGTGCAAGTCGCCTCGGACTAGCAGACGCCACAGATACGCAGTATTTT.

J is TRBJ2-7 and V is TRBV6-6; TRBD2 matches at 8 bases. The CDR3 has 13 amino acids. The germline V gene has CDR1 MNHNY and CDR2 SVGAGI (reference sequence). Trimming cost V 6 bases and J 7 bases; bases outside gene matches: 8. The CDR3 is CASSVTREGEQYF. The CDR3 DNA sequence: TGTGCCAGCAGCGTTACCCGGGAGGGGGAGCAGTACTTC.

CDR3 in amino acids: CASSQELTSTRQFF. CDR3 sequence (DNA): TGCGCCAGCAGCCAAGAGTTGACTAGCACGAGGCAGTTCTTC. This chain links TRBV4-3 with TRBJ2-1, with 7 nucleotides matching TRBD2. V shed 0 bases, J shed 12 bases, and the junction held 8 bases outside the gene matches. Germline CDR1 reads LGHNA; CDR2 reads YSLEER. The CDR3 is made up of 14 amino acids.

This clone has only a few counts. This chain joins TRBV28 and TRBJ1-6; D is perhaps TRBD1 (5 bases). The CDR3 is made up of 18 amino acids. Trimming took off 6 bases at V and 7 bases at J, with 25 bases between the two ends. Germline-derived CDR1 and CDR2 are MDHEN and SYDVKM. The CDR3 here is CASSDTGTGRLGNSPLHF. The CDR3 region has the DNA TGTGCCAGCAGCGATACAGGTACCGGGCGGTTGGGGAATTCACCCCTCCACTTT.

The table lists this clone with a count of one. V usage is TRBV5-8 and J usage is TRBJ2-5; 8 bases match TRBD2. The CDR3 loop spans 15 amino acids. Germline V lookup: CDR1 SGHTS, CDR2 YDEGEE. V shed 2 bases, J shed 5 bases, and the junction held 8 bases outside the gene matches. The CDR3 loop reads CASSLASGGGETQYF. CDR3 coding DNA: TGTGCCAGCAGCTTAGCCAGCGGGGGAGGCGAGACCCAGTACTTC.

The J gene is TRBJ2-2, the V gene TRBV7-8, with D possibly TRBD2 on 7 matching bases. Trimming left V 0 bases short and J 4 bases short, with 12 bases between. CDR1 and CDR2 from the germline V gene are SGHVS and FQNEAQ. The CDR3 is 16 residues long. As DNA, the CDR3 is TGTGCCAGCAGCTTAGCGGAGGGGGGGACCACCGGGGAGCTGTTTTTT. Translated: CASSLAEGGTTGELFF.

The chain carries TRBV7-2 and TRBJ1-1, with 8 bases identical to TRBD1. Trimming at V came to 4 bases and at J to 5 bases, leaving 3 bases not matched to a gene. The CDR3 length is 13 residues. CDR1 is SGHTA, CDR2 FQGNSA, per germline. The CDR3 loop is CASSSDRVTEAFF. CDR3 bases: TGTGCCAGCAGCTCGGACAGGGTGACTGAAGCTTTCTTT.

The chain is built from TRBV7-2 and TRBJ2-3, with 11 bases fitting TRBD1. J lost 4 bases, V lost 5 bases, and 8 bases had no gene match. CDR1 SGHTA and CDR2 FQGNSA come from the germline V gene. This CDR3 is built from 16 residues. The CDR3 is CASSPGTGGRPDTQYF. The DNA for the CDR3 is TGTGCCAGCAGCCCAGGGACAGGGGGGAGGCCAGATACGCAGTATTTT. The entire variable domain, with the rest obtained from reference TRBV7-2 and TRBJ2-3, is as follows: GAGVSQSPSNKVTEKGKDVELRCDPISGHTALYWYRQSLGQGLEFLIYFQGNSAPDKSGLPSDRFSAERTGGSVSTLTIQRTQQEDSAVYLCASSPGTGGRPDTQYFGPGTRLTVL.

V is TRBV6-1 and J is TRBJ1-5; no reliable D call. CDR3 length equals 16 residues. CDR1 MNHNS and CDR2 SASEGT come from the germline V gene. The V end lost 3 bases, the J end lost 5 bases, and 17 bases lay between the germline ends. The DNA for the CDR3 is TGTGCCAGCAGTGATCTCCCCTGGAGGAGGGATCAGCCCCAGCATTTT. Translated: CASSDLPWRRDQPQHF.

The rearrangement joins TRBV7-5 to TRBJ2-3; the table's D gene call, TRBD2, was not cross checked with the DNA. TRBV7-5 is marked as a pseudogene. The CDR3 runs to 9 residues. The CDR3 spells CASSGTQYF. CDR3 nucleotides: TGTGCCAGTTCGGGGACGCAGTATTTT.

The rearrangement links TRBV30 to TRBJ2-7; tentatively, D is TRBD2 (5 bases). This CDR3 region has 15 residues. V lost 0 bases, J lost 2 bases, and 14 bases lay in between. Looked up from germline, CDR1 is GTSNPN and CDR2 is SVGIG (reference sequence). The CDR3 sequence: CAWSVLLGATYEQYF. CDR3 nucleotide sequence: TGTGCCTGGAGTGTCCTCCTGGGAGCCACCTACGAGCAGTACTTC.

The chain has TRBV7-9 and TRBJ2-2; a weak D match, TRBD2 (5 bases). The CDR3 covers 15 residues. CDR1 and CDR2 from the germline V gene are SEHNR and FQNEAQ (reference sequence). V shed 2 bases and J shed 6 bases, with 13 bases lying between them. Here the CDR3 DNA reads TGTGCCAGCAGCTTAAGCGGCTCCTTGGCCGGGGAGCTGTTTTTT. Its protein is CASSLSGSLAGELFF.

Many counts were recorded for this clone. The chain employs TRBV2 and TRBJ2-5; tentative D call: TRBD1 (5 bases). Germline CDR1 reads SNHLY; CDR2 reads FYNNEI. The germline V and J ends were trimmed by 3 bases and 5 bases, with 10 bases remaining between them. This CDR3 region has 13 residues. CDR3 DNA sequence: TGTGCCAGCAGTGATAGGGGTTGGGAGACCCAGTACTTC. Its protein is CASSDRGWETQYF.

This clone has only one observation. The rearrangement joins TRBV14 to TRBJ1-3; no clear D. Per the germline V gene, CDR1 is SGHDN and CDR2 is FVKESK. V gave up 4 bases and J gave up 4 bases, with 11 bases separating them. The CDR3 runs to 14 residues. For the CDR3, the DNA is TGTGCCAGCAGCCCCTACGAGGGAGGAAACACCATATATTTT. The encoded protein is CASSPYEGGNTIYF.

This chain uses TRBV7-2 with TRBJ2-2, with D perhaps matching TRBD1 (6 bases). With 3 bases removed from V and 3 bases from J, the gap between germline ends came to 11 bases. The CDR3 has 15 residues. Germline CDR1 and CDR2: SGHTA and FQGNSA. CDR3 amino acids: CASSFWGRDTGELFF. The CDR3 nucleotides read TGTGCCAGCAGCTTCTGGGGGCGAGACACCGGGGAGCTGTTTTTT.

This clone was counted once. The V call is TRBV4-1, the J call TRBJ1-1, with D possibly matching TRBD1 (6 bases). Trimming stripped 3 bases from V and 7 bases from J, with 18 bases between. This CDR3 has 15 amino acids. Germline CDR1 reads MGHRA; CDR2 reads YSYEKL. This CDR3 reads CASSHPPRTAHEAFF. The CDR3 DNA follows: TGCGCCAGCAGCCATCCGCCTAGGACAGCTCATGAAGCTTTCTTT.

This rearrangement joins TRBV19 to TRBJ1-2; TRBD1 matches 8 bases. The CDR3 covers 14 residues. Germline V gene sequence: CDR1 LNHDA, CDR2 SQIVND (reference sequence). V shed 4 bases and J 4 bases; nucleotides not matched to a gene: 5. CDR3 coding DNA: TGTGCCAGTAGTAACGACAGGGGCCTCTATGGCTACACCTTC. Translating it yields CASSNDRGLYGYTF.

The chain carries TRBV18 and TRBJ2-7; 10 positions agree with TRBD2. The germline gives CDR1 KGHSH, CDR2 LQKENI. There are 13 residues in the CDR3. The V gene end was trimmed by 4 bases and the J gene end by 6 bases; junction bases not matched to a gene: 3. Here the CDR3 reads CASSQASGSEQYF. The CDR3 DNA is TGTGCCAGCTCACAGGCTAGCGGGAGCGAGCAGTACTTC.

This clone was seen only once. The CDR3 region has the DNA TGTGCCAGCAGCCTCAAACAGGGGCCCAACTATGGCTACACCTTC. Protein sequence: CASSLKQGPNYGYTF. The gene calls are TRBV7-9 and TRBJ1-2; 7 bases align to TRBD1. The trim removed 5 bases at V and 2 bases at J, leaving 8 bases unmatched. CDR1 and CDR2 from the germline V gene are SEHNR and FQNEAQ (reference sequence). The CDR3 extends over 15 amino acids.

The chain is built from TRBV6-1 and TRBJ2-1, with TRBD2 identical over 9 bases. The V segment lost 5 bases and the J segment 6 bases; nucleotides outside the gene matches: 5. CDR1 and CDR2 from the germline V gene are MNHNS and SASEGT. CDR3 length: 14 amino acids. In DNA form, the CDR3 reads TGTGCCAGCAGTCCCGGGACTAGCAGCAATGAGCAGTTCTTC. Protein sequence: CASSPGTSSNEQFF.

This chain connects TRBV28 to TRBJ2-5, with 12 bases matching TRBD2. CDR3 length: 16 residues. J gave up 7 bases and V 8 bases, and 14 bases lay outside the gene matches. Germline V CDR1 and CDR2: MDHEN, SYDVKM. The CDR3 nucleotides are TGTGCCAGCGAACCCTCCGGGGCTAGCGGGAGGGGGACCCAGTACTTC. This translates into CASEPSGASGRGTQYF.

The gene calls are TRBV6-6 and TRBJ2-1; TRBD2 matches at 13 bases. Germline CDR1 MNHNY, CDR2 SVGAGI (reference sequence). The CDR3 sequence is 14 residues long. The trim removed 10 bases at V and 5 bases at J, leaving 5 bases unmatched. CDR3 bases: TGTGCCACCGAGGGACTAGCGGGAAACAATGAGCAGTTCTTC. Encoded protein: CATEGLAGNNEQFF.

The chain has TRBV10-3 and TRBJ1-5, with 7 bases matching TRBD1. CDR3 length: 14 amino acids. The V gene end was trimmed by 3 bases and the J gene end by 2 bases; junction bases not matched to a gene: 1. Germline V gene sequence: CDR1 ENHRY, CDR2 SYGVKD. The CDR3 nucleotides read TGTGCCATCAGTGAAGACAGGGGCAATCAGCCCCAGCATTTT. Its protein product is CAISEDRGNQPQHF.